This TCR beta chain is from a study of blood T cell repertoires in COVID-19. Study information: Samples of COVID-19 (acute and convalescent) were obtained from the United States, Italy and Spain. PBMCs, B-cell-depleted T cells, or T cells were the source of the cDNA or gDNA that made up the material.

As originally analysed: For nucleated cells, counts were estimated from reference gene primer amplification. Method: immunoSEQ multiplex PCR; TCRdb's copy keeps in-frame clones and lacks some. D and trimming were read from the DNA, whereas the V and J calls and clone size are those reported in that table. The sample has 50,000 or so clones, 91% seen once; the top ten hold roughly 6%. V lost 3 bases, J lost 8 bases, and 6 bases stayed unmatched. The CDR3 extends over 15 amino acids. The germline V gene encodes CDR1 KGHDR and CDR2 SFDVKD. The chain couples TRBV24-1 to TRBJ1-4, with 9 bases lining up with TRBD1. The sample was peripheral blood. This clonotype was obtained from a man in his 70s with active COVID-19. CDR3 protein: CATSDAGTGNEKLFF. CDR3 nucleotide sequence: TGTGCCACCAGTGATGCCGGGACAGGGAACGAAAAACTGTTTTTT.